This TCR beta chain is drawn from a study of T cells in localized non-small cell lung cancer. CDR1 and CDR2 from the germline V gene are MDHEN and SYDVKM. The CDR3 extends over 17 amino acids. V was clipped by 4 bases and J by 1 base, with 18 bases between them. Using immunoSEQ multiplex PCR, the repertoire was profiled, and TCRdb retains in-frame clones only, with some absent. The profile covers approximately 28,000 clones, with more than 65% appearing a single time and approximately 4.9% taken by the ten largest. This specimen consisted of peripheral blood mononuclear cells, obtained before any cancer treatment. The chain uses TRBV28 and TRBJ2-3; D might be TRBD2 (6 bases). The origin of this receptor is a man aged 40 to 69 with stage III lung adenocarcinoma. CDR3: CASSSATGAGGTDTQYF. The CDR3 DNA sequence: TGTGCCAGCAGTTCGGCGACTGGAGCGGGTGGCACAGATACGCAGTATTTT.